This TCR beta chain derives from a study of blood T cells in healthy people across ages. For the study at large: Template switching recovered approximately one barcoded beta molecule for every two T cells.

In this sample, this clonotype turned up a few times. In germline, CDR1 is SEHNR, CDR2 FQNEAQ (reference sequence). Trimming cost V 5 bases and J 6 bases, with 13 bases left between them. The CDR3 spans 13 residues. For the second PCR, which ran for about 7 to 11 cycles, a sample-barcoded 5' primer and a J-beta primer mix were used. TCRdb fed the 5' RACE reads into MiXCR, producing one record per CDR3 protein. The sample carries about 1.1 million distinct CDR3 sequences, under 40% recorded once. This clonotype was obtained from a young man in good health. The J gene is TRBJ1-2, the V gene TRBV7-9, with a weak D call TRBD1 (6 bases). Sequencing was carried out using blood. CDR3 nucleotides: TGTGCCAGCAGCCCCGACAGGATTAATGGCTACACCTTC. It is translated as CASSPDRINGYTF.